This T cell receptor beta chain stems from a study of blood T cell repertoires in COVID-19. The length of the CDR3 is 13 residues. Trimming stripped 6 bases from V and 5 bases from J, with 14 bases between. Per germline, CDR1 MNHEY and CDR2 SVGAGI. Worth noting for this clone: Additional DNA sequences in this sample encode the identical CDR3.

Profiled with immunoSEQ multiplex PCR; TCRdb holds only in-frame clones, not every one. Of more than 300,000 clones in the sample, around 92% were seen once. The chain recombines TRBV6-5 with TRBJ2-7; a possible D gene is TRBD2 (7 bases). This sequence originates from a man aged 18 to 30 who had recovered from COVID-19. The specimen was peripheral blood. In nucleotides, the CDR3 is TGTGCCAGCAGACCGGGGGGCCGGAACGAGCAGTACTTC. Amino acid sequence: CASRPGGRNEQYF.